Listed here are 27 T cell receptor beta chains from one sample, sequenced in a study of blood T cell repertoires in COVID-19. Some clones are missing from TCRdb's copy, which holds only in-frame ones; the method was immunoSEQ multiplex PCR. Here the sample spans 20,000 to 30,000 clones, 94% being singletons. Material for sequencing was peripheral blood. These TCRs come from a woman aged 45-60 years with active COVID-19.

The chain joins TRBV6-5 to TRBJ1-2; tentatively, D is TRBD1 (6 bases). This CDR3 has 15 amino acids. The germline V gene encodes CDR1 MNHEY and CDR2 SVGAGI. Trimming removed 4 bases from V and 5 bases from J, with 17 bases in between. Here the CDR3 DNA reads TGTGCCAGCAGTTTGGGGCAACAGGGAATGTATGGCTACACCTTC. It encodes CASSLGQQGMYGYTF.

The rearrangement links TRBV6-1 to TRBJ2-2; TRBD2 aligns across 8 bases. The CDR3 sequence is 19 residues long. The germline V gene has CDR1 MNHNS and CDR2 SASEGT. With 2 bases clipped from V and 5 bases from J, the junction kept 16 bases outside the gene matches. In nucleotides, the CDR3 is TGTGCCAGCAGTGAAAGCATGTACGGGCCACAGCGGGAGACCGGGGAGCTGTTTTTT. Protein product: CASSESMYGPQRETGELFF.

The CDR3 sequence is CASSISQGGDTQYF. The CDR3 DNA is TGTGCCAGCAGTATCTCCCAGGGGGGAGATACGCAGTATTTT. The gene calls are TRBV28 and TRBJ2-3; D is possibly TRBD1 (7 bases). Trimming cost V 5 bases and J 5 bases, with 14 bases left between them. CDR1 and CDR2 (germline): MDHEN, SYDVKM. This CDR3 spans 14 amino acids.

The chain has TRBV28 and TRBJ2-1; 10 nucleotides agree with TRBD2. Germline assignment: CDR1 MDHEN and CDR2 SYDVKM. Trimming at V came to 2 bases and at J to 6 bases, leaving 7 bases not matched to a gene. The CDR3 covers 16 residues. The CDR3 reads CASSLASGRWSNEQFF. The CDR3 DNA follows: TGTGCCAGCAGTTTAGCTAGCGGGAGATGGAGCAATGAGCAGTTCTTC.

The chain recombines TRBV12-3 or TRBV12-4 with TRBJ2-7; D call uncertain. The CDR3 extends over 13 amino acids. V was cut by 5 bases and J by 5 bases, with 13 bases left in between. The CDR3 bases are TGTGCCAGCAGTGGCGACTGGCTTGACGAGCAGTACTTC. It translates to CASSGDWLDEQYF.

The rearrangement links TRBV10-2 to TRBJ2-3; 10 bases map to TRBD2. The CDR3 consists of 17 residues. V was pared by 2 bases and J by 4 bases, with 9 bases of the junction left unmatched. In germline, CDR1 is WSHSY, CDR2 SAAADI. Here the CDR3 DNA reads TGCGCCAGCAGTGAGCCCACTAGCGGGATCGGGGCAGATACGCAGTATTTT. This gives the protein CASSEPTSGIGADTQYF.

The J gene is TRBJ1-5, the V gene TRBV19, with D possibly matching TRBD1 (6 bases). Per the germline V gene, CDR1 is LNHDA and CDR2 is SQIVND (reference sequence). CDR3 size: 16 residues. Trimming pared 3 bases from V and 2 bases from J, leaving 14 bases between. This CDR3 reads CASSIGTGGGNQPQHF. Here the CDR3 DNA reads TGTGCCAGTAGTATCGGTACGGGGGGCGGCAATCAGCCCCAGCATTTT.

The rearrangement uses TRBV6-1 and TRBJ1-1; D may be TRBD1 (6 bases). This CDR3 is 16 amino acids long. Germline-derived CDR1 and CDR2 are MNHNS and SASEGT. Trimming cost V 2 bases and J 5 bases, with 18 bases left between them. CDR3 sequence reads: CASSETQGILGTEAFF. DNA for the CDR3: TGTGCCAGCAGTGAAACCCAGGGGATTTTGGGTACTGAAGCTTTCTTT.

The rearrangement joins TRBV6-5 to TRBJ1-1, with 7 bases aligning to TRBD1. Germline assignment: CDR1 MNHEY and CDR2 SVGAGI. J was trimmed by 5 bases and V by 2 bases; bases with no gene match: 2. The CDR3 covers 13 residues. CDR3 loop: CASSYHRGTEAFF. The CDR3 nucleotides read TGTGCCAGCAGTTACCACAGGGGAACTGAAGCTTTCTTT.

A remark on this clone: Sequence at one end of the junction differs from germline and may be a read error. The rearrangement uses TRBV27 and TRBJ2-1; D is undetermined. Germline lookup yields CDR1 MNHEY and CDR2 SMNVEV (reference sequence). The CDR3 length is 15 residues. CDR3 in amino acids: CASSPDGSHYNELIF. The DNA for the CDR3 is TGTGCCAGCAGTCCTGACGGCTCCCACTACAATGAGCTAATCTTC.

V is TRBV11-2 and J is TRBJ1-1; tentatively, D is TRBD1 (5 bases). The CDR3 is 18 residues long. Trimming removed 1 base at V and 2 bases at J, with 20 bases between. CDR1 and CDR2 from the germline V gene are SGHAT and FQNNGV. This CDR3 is CASSLVTGGGVLNTEAFF. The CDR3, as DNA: TGTGCCAGCAGCTTAGTAACGGGAGGAGGGGTCCTAAACACTGAAGCTTTCTTT.

CDR3 in amino acids: CASSRTSGRSGEQYF. In nucleotides, the CDR3 is TGTGCCAGCAGCCGGACTAGCGGGAGGTCGGGCGAGCAGTACTTC. The chain joins TRBV6-5 to TRBJ2-7, with TRBD2 matching over 14 bases. V shed 6 bases, J shed 6 bases, and the junction held 7 bases outside the gene matches. CDR3 length equals 15 residues. CDR1 is MNHEY and CDR2 is SVGAGI in the germline V gene.

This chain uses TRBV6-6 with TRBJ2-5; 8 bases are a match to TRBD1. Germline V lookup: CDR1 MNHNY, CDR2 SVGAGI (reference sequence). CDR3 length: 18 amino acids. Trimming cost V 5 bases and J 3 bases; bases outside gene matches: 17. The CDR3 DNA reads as TGTGCCAGCAGTCCTCTAGGGACAGGTCGGCGGGATAAAGAGACCCAGTACTTC. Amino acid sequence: CASSPLGTGRRDKETQYF.

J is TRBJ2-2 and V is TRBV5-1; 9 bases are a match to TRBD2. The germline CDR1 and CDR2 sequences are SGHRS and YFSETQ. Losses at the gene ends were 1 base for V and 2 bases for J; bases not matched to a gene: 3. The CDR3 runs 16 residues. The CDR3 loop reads CASSLPGTSNTGELFF. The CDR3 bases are TGCGCCAGCAGCTTGCCCGGGACTAGCAACACCGGGGAGCTGTTTTTT.

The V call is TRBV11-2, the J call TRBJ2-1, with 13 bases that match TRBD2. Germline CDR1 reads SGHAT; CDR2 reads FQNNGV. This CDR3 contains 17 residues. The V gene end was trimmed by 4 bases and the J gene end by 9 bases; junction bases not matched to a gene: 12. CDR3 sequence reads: CASSSLHGTSGTIEQFF. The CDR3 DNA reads TGTGCCAGCAGCTCTCTACATGGGACTAGCGGGACCATTGAGCAGTTCTTC.

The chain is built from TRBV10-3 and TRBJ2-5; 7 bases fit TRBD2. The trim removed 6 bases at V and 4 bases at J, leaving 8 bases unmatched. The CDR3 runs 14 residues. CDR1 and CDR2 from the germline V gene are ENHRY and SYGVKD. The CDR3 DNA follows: TGTGCCATCAGGGGGGACTACGACGGAGAGACCCAGTACTTC. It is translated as CAIRGDYDGETQYF.

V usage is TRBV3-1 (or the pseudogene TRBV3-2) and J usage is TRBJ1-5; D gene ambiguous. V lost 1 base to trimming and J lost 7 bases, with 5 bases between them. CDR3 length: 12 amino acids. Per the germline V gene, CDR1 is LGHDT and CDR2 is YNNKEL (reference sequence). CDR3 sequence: CASSQVGQPQHF. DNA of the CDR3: TGTGCCAGCAGCCAAGTCGGGCAGCCCCAGCATTTT.

DNA of the CDR3: TGTGCCAGCAGCTTAGGAGGGAGCGGGTTCTACAATGAGCAGTTCTTC. Translating it yields CASSLGGSGFYNEQFF. The chain carries TRBV7-9 and TRBJ2-1, with TRBD2 as a possible D gene (6 bases). The CDR3 is made up of 16 amino acids. CDR1 and CDR2 from the germline V gene are SEHNR and FQNEAQ (reference sequence). Trimming took 1 base from V and 3 from J, leaving 13 bases between them.

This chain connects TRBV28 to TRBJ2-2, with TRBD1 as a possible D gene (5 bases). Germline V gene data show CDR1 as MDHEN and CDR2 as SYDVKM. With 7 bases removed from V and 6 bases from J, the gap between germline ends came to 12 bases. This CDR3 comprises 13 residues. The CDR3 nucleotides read TGTGCCAGCAAGGTCAGACAGCCCGGGGAGCTGTTTTTT. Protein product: CASKVRQPGELFF. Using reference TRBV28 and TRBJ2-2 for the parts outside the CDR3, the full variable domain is DVKVTQSSRYLVKRTGEKVFLECVQDMDHENMFWYRQDPGLGLRLIYFSYDVKMKEKGDIPEGYSVSREKKERFSLILESASTNQTSMYLCASKVRQPGELFFGEGSRLTVL.

The chain's CDR3 is CASSQEYRAGNTIYF. For the CDR3, the DNA is TGTGCCAGCAGCCAAGAGTACAGGGCTGGAAACACCATATATTTT. This rearrangement joins TRBV3-1 (or the pseudogene TRBV3-2) to TRBJ1-3; TRBD1 is a possible D gene (6 bases). Trimming pared 0 bases from V and 2 bases from J, leaving 8 bases between. CDR1 is LGHDT, CDR2 YNNKEL, per germline (reference sequence). This CDR3 region has 15 residues.

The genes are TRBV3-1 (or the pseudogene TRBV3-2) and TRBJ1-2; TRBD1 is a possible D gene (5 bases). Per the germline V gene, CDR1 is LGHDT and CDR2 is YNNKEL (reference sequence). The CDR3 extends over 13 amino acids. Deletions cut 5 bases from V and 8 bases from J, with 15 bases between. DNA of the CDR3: TGTGCCAGCAGCACGGACATACCGCGGGGCTACACCTTC. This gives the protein CASSTDIPRGYTF.

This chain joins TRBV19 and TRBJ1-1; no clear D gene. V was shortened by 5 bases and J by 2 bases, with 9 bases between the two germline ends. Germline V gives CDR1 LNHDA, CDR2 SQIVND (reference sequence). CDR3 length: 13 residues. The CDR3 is CASSPRQNTEAFF. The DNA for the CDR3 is TGTGCCAGTAGTCCCCGACAAAACACTGAAGCTTTCTTT.

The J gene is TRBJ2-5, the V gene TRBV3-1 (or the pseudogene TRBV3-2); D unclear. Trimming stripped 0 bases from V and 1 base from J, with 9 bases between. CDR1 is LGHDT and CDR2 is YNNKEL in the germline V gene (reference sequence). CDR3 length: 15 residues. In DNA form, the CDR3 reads TGTGCCAGCAGCCAAGATCTGAAGCCCCAAGAGACCCAGTACTTC. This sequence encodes CASSQDLKPQETQYF.

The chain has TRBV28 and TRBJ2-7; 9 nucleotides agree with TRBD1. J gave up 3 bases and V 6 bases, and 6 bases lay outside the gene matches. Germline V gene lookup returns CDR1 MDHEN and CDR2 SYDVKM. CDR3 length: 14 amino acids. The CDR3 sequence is CASREGTGNYEQYF. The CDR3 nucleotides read TGTGCCAGCAGAGAAGGGACAGGGAACTACGAGCAGTACTTC.

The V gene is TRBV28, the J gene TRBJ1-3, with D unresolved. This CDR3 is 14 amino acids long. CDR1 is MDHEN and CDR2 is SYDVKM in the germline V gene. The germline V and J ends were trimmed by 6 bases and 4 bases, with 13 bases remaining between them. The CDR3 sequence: CASSTFPAGNTIYF. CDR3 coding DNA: TGTGCCAGCAGCACCTTTCCTGCGGGAAACACCATATATTTT.

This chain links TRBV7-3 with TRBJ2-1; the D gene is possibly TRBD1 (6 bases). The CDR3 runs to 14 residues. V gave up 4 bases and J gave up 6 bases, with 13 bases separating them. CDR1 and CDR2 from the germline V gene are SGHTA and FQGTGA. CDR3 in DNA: TGTGCCAGCAGCTCGCTGCAGGGGCGCAATGAGCAGTTCTTC. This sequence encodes CASSSLQGRNEQFF.

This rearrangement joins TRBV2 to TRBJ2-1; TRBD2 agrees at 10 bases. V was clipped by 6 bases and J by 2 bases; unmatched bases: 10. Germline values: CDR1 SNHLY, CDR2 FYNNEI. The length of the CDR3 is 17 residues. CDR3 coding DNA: TGTGCCAGCAGCCCAGAGGGACTAGCGTTCACCTACAATGAGCAGTTCTTC. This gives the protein CASSPEGLAFTYNEQFF.